This T cell receptor beta chain was sequenced for a study of blood T cells in healthy people across ages. General study points: Investigators viewed diversity estimates from one million T cells as underestimates, the study reported. Versus aged donors, long-lived donors had higher diversity and more naive CD4+ cells.

Germline V gene data show CDR1 as SGDLS and CDR2 as YYNGEE. The V gene end was trimmed by 3 bases and the J gene end by 10 bases; junction bases not matched to a gene: 10. This CDR3 region has 15 residues. With a J-beta primer mix and a sample-barcoded 5' primer, a second PCR ran about 6 to 11 cycles. Each TCR beta cDNA got a 12-nucleotide random molecular identifier. TCRdb itself ran the 5' RACE reads through MiXCR, one entry per CDR3 protein. The profile shows about 1.6 million distinct CDR3 sequences, about 32% of them singletons. Extracted total RNA amounted to at least 5 micrograms for each sample. With regard to this clonotype: Its matching antigen is unknown.

The clonotype comes from a woman aged 25 to 39 in good health. Material: blood. The rearrangement joins TRBV9 to TRBJ2-1, with 10 bases that match TRBD2. The CDR3 spells CASSGAGTSVREQFF. CDR3 sequence (DNA): TGTGCCAGCAGCGGAGCAGGGACTAGCGTTAGGGAGCAGTTCTTC.